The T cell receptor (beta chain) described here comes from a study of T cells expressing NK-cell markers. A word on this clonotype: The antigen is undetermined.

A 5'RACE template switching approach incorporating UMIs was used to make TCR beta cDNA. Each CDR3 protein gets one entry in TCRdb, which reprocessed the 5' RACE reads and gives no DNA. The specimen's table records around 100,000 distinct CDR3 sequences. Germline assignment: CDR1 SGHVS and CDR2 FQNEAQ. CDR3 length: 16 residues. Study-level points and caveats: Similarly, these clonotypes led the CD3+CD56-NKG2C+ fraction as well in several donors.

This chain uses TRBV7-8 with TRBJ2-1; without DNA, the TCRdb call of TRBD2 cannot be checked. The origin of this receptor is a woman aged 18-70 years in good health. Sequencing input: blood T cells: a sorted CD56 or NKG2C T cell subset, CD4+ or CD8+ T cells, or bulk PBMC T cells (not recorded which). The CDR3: CASSPRGGGALHEQFF. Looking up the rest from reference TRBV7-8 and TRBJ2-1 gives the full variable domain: GAGVSQSPRYKVAKRGQDVALRCDPISGHVSLFWYQQALGQGPEFLTYFQNEAQLDKSGLPSDRFFAERPEGSVSTLKIQRTQQEDSAVYLCASSPRGGGALHEQFFGPGTRLTVL.